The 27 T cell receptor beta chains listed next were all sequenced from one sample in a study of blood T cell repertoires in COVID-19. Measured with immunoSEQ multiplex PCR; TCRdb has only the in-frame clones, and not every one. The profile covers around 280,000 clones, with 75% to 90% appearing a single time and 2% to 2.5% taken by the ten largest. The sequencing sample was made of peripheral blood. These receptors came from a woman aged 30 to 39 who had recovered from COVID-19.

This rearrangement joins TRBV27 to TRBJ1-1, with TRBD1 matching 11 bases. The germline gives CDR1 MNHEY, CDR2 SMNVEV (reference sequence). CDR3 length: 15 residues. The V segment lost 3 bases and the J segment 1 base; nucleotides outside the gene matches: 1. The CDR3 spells CASSLDRGPNTEAFF. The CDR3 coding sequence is TGTGCCAGCAGTTTGGACAGGGGGCCGAACACTGAAGCTTTCTTT.

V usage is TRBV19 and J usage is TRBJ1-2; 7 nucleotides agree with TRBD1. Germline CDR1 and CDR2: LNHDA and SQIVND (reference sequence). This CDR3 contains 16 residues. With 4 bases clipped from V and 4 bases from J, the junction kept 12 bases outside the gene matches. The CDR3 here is CASSTSWGTEAYGYTF. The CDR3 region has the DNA TGTGCCAGTAGTACCTCCTGGGGGACAGAAGCCTATGGCTACACCTTC.

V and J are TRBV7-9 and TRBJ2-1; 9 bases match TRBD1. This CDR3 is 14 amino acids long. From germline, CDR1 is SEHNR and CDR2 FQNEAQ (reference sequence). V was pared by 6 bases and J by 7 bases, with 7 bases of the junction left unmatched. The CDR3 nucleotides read TGTGCCAGCAGACCGGGACAGGGCGTAAATGAGCAGTTCTTC. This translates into CASRPGQGVNEQFF.

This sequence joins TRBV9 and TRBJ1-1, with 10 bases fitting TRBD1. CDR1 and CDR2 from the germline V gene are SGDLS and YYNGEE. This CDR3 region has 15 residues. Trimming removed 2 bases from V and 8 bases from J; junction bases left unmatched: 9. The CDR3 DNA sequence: TGTGCCAGCAGCGTCACGGTTTGGGACAGGGGAGAAGCTTTCTTT. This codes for CASSVTVWDRGEAFF.

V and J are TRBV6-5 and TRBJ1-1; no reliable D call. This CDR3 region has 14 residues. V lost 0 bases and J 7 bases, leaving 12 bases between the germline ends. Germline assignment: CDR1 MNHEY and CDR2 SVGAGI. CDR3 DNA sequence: TGTGCCAGCAGTTACTCGAAATTAGAAGTTGAAGCTTTCTTT. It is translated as CASSYSKLEVEAFF.

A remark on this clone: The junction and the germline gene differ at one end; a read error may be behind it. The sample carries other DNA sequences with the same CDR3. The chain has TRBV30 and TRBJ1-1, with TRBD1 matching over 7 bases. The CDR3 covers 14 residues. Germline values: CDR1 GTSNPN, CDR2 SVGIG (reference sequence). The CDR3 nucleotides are TGCGCCTGGATGGGCAGGGGGTTGAGGACTGAAGCTTTCTTT. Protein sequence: CAWMGRGLRTEAFF.

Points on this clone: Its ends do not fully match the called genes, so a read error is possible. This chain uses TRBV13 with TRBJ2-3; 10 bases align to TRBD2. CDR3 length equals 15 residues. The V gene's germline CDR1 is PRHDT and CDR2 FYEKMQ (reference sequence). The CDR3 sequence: CASSLAGGLTDTQYF. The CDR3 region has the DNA TGTGCCAGCAGTTTAGCGGGAGGACTCACAGATACGCAGTATTTT.

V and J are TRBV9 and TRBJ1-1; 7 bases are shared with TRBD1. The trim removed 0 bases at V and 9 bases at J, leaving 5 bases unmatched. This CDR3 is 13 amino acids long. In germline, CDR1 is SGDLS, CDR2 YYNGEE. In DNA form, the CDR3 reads TGTGCCAGCAGCGTAGAATCAGGGGGAAAAGCTTTCTTT. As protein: CASSVESGGKAFF.

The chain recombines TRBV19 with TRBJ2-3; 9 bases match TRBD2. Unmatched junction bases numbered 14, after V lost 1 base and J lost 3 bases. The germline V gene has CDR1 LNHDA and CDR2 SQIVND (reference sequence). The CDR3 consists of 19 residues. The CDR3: CASSIGFSGSLIRTDTQYF. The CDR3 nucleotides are TGTGCCAGTAGTATAGGATTTAGCGGGAGTTTGATAAGGACAGATACGCAGTATTTT.

The CDR3 sequence: CASRTGGLSEQYF. The CDR3 nucleotides are TGTGCCAGTCGGACAGGGGGGTTATCCGAGCAGTACTTC. The gene calls are TRBV6-5 and TRBJ2-7; 10 bases map to TRBD1. The CDR3 length is 13 residues. From germline, CDR1 is MNHEY and CDR2 SVGAGI. V trimming: 9 bases; J trimming: 6 bases; junction bases outside the gene matches: 8.

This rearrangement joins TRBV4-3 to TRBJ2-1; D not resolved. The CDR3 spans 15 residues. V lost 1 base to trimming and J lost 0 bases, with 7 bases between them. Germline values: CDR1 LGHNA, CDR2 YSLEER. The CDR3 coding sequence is TGCGCCAGCAGCCAAGCGCCGAGCTCCTACAATGAGCAGTTCTTC. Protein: CASSQAPSSYNEQFF.

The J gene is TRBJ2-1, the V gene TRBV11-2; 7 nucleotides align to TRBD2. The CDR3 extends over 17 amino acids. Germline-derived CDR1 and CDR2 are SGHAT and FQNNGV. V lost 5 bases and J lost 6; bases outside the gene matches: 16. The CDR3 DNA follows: TGTGCCAGCAGCCCATACCCTTCGGCGACTAGCTTCAATGAGCAGTTCTTC. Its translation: CASSPYPSATSFNEQFF.

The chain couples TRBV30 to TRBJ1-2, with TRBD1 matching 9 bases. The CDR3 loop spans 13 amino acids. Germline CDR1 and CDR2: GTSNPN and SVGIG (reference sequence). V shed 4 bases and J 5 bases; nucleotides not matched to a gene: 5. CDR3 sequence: CAWNDRGDYGYTF. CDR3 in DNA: TGTGCCTGGAACGACAGGGGGGATTATGGCTACACCTTC.

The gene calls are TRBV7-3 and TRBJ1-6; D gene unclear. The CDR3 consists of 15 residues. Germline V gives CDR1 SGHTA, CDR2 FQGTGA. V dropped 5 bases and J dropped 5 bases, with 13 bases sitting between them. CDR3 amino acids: CASSLTFVDNSPLHF. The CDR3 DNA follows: TGTGCCAGCAGCCTGACATTTGTAGATAATTCACCCCTCCACTTT.

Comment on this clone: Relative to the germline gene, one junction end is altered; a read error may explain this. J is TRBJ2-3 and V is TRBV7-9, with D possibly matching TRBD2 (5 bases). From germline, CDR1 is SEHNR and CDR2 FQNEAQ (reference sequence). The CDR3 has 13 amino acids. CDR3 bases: TGTGCCAGCAGCCTAGCCCAGTTAGATACGCAGTATTTT. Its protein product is CASSLAQLDTQYF.

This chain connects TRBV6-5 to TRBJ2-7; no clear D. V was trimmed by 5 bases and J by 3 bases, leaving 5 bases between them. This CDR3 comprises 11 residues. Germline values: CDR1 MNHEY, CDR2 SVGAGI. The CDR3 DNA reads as TGTGCCAGCAGTCAAAACTACGAGCAGTACTTC. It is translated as CASSQNYEQYF.

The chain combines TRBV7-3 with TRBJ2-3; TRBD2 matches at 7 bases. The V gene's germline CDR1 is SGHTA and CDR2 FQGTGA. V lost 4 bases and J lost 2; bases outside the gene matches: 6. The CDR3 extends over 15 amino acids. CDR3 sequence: CASSSSGAPTDTQYF. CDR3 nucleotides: TGTGCCAGCAGCTCTAGCGGAGCTCCCACAGATACGCAGTATTTT.

The CDR3 DNA reads as TGTGCCAGCAGTTACAGGGGGACCAACTATGGCTACACCTTC. Translating gives CASSYRGTNYGYTF. The J gene is TRBJ1-2, the V gene TRBV27; 8 nucleotides match TRBD1. CDR3 length: 14 amino acids. V was pared by 4 bases and J by 2 bases, with 3 bases of the junction left unmatched. Germline V gene sequence: CDR1 MNHEY, CDR2 SMNVEV (reference sequence).

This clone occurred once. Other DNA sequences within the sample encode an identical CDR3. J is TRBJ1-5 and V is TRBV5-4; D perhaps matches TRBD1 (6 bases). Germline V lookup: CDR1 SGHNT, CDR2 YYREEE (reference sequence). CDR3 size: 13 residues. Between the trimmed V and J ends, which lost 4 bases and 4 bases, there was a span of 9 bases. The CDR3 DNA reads TGTGCCAGCAGCCCGGACAGAAATCAGCCCCAGCATTTT. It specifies CASSPDRNQPQHF.

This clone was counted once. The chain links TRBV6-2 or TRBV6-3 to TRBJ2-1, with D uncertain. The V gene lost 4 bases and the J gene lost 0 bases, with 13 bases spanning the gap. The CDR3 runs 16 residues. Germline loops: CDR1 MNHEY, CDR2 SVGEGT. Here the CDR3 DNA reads TGTGCCAGCAGTTCGAGGAGCCCGCGCTCCTACAATGAGCAGTTCTTC. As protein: CASSSRSPRSYNEQFF.

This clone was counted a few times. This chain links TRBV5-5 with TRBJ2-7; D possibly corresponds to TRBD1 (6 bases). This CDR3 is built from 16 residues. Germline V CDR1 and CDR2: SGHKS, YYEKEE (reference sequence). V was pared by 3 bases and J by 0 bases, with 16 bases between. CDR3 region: CASSSAQGTDSYEQYF. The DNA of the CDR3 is TGTGCCAGCAGCTCCGCACAGGGTACGGACTCCTACGAGCAGTACTTC.

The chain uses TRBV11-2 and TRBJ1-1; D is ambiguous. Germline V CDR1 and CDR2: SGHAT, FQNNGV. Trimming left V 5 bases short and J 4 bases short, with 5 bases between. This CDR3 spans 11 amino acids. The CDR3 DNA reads TGTGCCAGCAGCCCCAGCACTGAAGCTTTCTTT. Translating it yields CASSPSTEAFF.

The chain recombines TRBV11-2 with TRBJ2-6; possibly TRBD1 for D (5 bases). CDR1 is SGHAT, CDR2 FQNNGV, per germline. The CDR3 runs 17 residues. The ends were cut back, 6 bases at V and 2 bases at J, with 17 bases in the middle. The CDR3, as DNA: TGTGCCAGCAGACATCCCTGGGGCCTACCTGGGGCCAACGTCCTGACTTTC. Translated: CASRHPWGLPGANVLTF.

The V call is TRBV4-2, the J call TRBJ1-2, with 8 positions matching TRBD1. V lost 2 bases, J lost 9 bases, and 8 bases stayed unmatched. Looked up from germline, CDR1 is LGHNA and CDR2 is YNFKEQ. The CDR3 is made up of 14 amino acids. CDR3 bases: TGTGCCAGCAGCCAACCTATGACAGGGGCGCGCTACACCTTC. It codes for CASSQPMTGARYTF.

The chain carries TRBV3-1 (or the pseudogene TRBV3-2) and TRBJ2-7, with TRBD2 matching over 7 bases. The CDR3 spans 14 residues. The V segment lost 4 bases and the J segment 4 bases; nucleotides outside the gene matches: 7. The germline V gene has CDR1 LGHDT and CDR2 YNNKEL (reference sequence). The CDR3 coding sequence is TGTGCCAGCAGCCGGGGGGGTGGGTTATACGAGCAGTACTTC. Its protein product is CASSRGGGLYEQYF.

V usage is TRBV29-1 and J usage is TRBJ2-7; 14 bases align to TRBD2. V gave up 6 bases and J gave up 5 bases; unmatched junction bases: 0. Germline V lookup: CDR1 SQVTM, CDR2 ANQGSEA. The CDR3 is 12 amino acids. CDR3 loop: CSVGLAGDEQYF. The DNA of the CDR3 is TGCAGCGTGGGACTAGCGGGAGACGAGCAGTACTTC.

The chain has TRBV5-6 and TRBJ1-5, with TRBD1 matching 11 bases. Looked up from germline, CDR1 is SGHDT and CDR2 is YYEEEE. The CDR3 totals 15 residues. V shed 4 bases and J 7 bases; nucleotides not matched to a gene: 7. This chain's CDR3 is CASSRTGGAGQPQHF. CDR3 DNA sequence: TGTGCCAGCAGCAGGACAGGGGGCGCGGGGCAGCCCCAGCATTTT.